One and the same sample provided the 6 T cell receptor beta chains below, sequenced in a study of technical replicates of blood from a few donors. Method: immunoSEQ multiplex PCR; TCRdb's copy keeps in-frame clones and lacks some. The sample has more than 65,000 clones; 85% to 95% are singletons. The sequencing input was T cells isolated from PBMCs. All receptors come from a human donor in good health.

This sequence joins TRBV5-1 and TRBJ2-7; 7 nucleotides align to TRBD1. V lost 2 bases and J lost 3; bases outside the gene matches: 2. This CDR3 comprises 13 residues. From germline, CDR1 is SGHRS and CDR2 YFSETQ. The CDR3 DNA follows: TGCGCCAGCAGCTTCCGGGACAGCTACGAGCAGTACTTC. As protein: CASSFRDSYEQYF.

The CDR3 bases are TGTGCCAGCAGTGAAAGGCCCGGGGTTAACTATGGCTACACCTTC. The encoded protein is CASSERPGVNYGYTF. The V and J genes are TRBV6-1 and TRBJ1-2; D remains unclear. Germline CDR1 reads MNHNS; CDR2 reads SASEGT. The CDR3 consists of 15 residues. The V end lost 2 bases, the J end lost 1 base, and 11 bases lay between the germline ends.

The chain carries TRBV28 and TRBJ2-7; TRBD2 is a possible D gene (6 bases). Germline CDR1 MDHEN, CDR2 SYDVKM. This CDR3 is built from 13 residues. V lost 6 bases and J 3 bases, leaving 12 bases between the germline ends. The CDR3 bases are TGTGCCAGCAGGGGCCGGGAGATCTACGAGCAGTACTTC. It is translated as CASRGREIYEQYF.

CDR3 region: CASSLGRGLFNQPQHF. CDR3 in DNA: TGTGCCAGCAGCCTGGGCAGGGGACTATTTAATCAGCCCCAGCATTTT. The J gene is TRBJ1-5, the V gene TRBV7-2, with D perhaps TRBD1 (6 bases). CDR3 length: 16 residues. Trimming took off 5 bases at V and 4 bases at J, with 18 bases between the two ends. Germline lookup yields CDR1 SGHTA and CDR2 FQGNSA.

The chain employs TRBV10-3 and TRBJ2-7, with D possibly being TRBD1 (5 bases). The CDR3 has 13 residues. With 5 bases removed from V and 0 bases from J, the gap between germline ends came to 8 bases. Germline V CDR1 and CDR2: ENHRY, SYGVKD. The CDR3 protein is CAISITGSYEQYF. The CDR3 nucleotides read TGTGCCATCAGTATAACAGGCTCCTACGAGCAGTACTTC.

The V call is TRBV30, the J call TRBJ2-7; D call uncertain. The CDR3 totals 12 residues. CDR1 and CDR2 (germline): GTSNPN, SVGIG (reference sequence). V gave up 1 base and J gave up 2 bases, with 6 bases separating them. The CDR3 nucleotides read TGTGCCTGGAGTGGCACAGCCTACGAGCAGTACTTC. It translates to CAWSGTAYEQYF.